The 28 T cell receptor beta chains below were found in one sample sequenced in a study of OX40 agonist ivuxolimab in advanced cancers. This table comes from immunoSEQ multiplex PCR, and its TCRdb copy is limited to in-frame clones, with some not included. In the table there are 95,000 to 100,000 clones, around 85% of which are singletons. The source material was CD4+ or CD8+ T cells sorted from blood, sampled in a trial of the OX40 agonist ivuxolimab. Receptors originate from an adult with an advanced solid tumor such as melanoma, head and neck, liver or kidney cancer.

The chain combines TRBV5-1 with TRBJ2-3, with 7 nucleotides matching TRBD1. V shed 0 bases and J 7 bases; nucleotides not matched to a gene: 8. The CDR3 contains 15 residues. In germline, CDR1 is SGHRS, CDR2 YFSETQ. The CDR3 sequence is CASSLALGRGNTQYF. As DNA, the CDR3 is TGCGCCAGCAGCTTGGCATTGGGCAGGGGGAATACGCAGTATTTT.

This rearrangement joins TRBV25-1 to TRBJ2-6; D possibly corresponds to TRBD2 (5 bases). The germline gives CDR1 MGHDK, CDR2 SYGVNS. The CDR3 consists of 14 residues. Trimming left V 6 bases short and J 1 base short, with 7 bases between. CDR3 coding DNA: TGTGCCAGCAGCCGGGGTTCTGGGGCCAACGTCCTGACTTTC. Its translation: CASSRGSGANVLTF.

The chain is built from TRBV28 and TRBJ2-2, with 7 positions matching TRBD2. Germline V gene sequence: CDR1 MDHEN, CDR2 SYDVKM. V dropped 5 bases and J dropped 0; count of bases not matched to a gene: 9. This CDR3 has 17 amino acids. The DNA of the CDR3 is TGTGCCAGCAGTCCCCCGCGGGGGAGGTCGAACACCGGGGAGCTGTTTTTT. It yields the protein CASSPPRGRSNTGELFF.

This sequence joins TRBV7-9 and TRBJ2-3; the D gene is possibly TRBD1 (5 bases). The CDR3 runs 15 residues. CDR1 and CDR2 (germline): SEHNR, FQNEAQ (reference sequence). V was cut by 0 bases and J by 0 bases, with 7 bases left in between. For the CDR3, the DNA is TGTGCCAGCAGCTTAGCGGGGCAGAGCACAGATACGCAGTATTTT. This encodes CASSLAGQSTDTQYF.

The V call is TRBV9, the J call TRBJ2-2; the match to TRBD1 covers 7 bases. After removal of 4 bases from V and 7 bases from J, the junction contained 13 bases not matched to a gene. Looked up from germline, CDR1 is SGDLS and CDR2 is YYNGEE. The CDR3 is made up of 16 amino acids. The CDR3 sequence: CASSPPQRTGVGELFF. The CDR3 bases are TGTGCCAGCAGCCCCCCCCAAAGAACAGGGGTCGGGGAGCTGTTTTTT. The complete variable domain, with remaining parts taken from reference TRBV9 and TRBJ2-2, reads DSGVTQTPKHLITATGQRVTLRCSPRSGDLSVYWYQQSLDQGLQFLIQYYNGEERAKGNILERFSAQQFPDLHSELNLSSLELGDSALYFCASSPPQRTGVGELFFGEGSRLTVL.

The chain combines TRBV30 with TRBJ1-5; D is uncertain. Germline V CDR1 and CDR2: GTSNPN, SVGIG (reference sequence). Deletions cut 3 bases from V and 3 bases from J, with 9 bases between. CDR3 length equals 13 residues. CDR3 sequence reads: CAWSTRDNQPQHF. DNA of the CDR3: TGTGCCTGGAGCACACGGGACAATCAGCCCCAGCATTTT.

The CDR3 DNA is TGTGCCAGCACGGACGGTAGAACAGCTTTCTTT. Protein: CASTDGRTAFF. The J gene is TRBJ1-1, the V gene TRBV6-6; D not resolved. CDR1 and CDR2 (germline): MNHNY, SVGAGI (reference sequence). V was pared by 7 bases and J by 10 bases, with 13 bases between. This CDR3 is built from 11 residues.

The chain is built from TRBV19 and TRBJ2-5; possibly TRBD1 or TRBD2 for D (5 bases each). The CDR3 runs to 17 residues. Trimming took off 1 base at V and 6 bases at J, with 21 bases between the two ends. The germline gives CDR1 LNHDA, CDR2 SQIVND (reference sequence). In DNA, the CDR3 is TGTGCCAGTAGTATAGGCGGGCAGGCAGGGCAGTGGAAGACCCAGTACTTC. This gives the protein CASSIGGQAGQWKTQYF.

A single count supports this clone. This chain connects TRBV12-5 to TRBJ2-5, with D uncertain. The CDR3 loop spans 14 amino acids. Trimming took off 1 base at V and 1 base at J, with 7 bases between the two ends. The V gene's germline CDR1 is LGHNT and CDR2 FRNRAP. The DNA for the CDR3 is TGTGCTAGTGGTTTGGGGCAGTTCCAAGAGACCCAGTACTTC. It codes for CASGLGQFQETQYF.

The chain uses TRBV7-8 and TRBJ2-5, with D uncertain. Per germline, CDR1 SGHVS and CDR2 FQNEAQ. CDR3 size: 15 residues. The ends were cut back, 5 bases at V and 0 bases at J, with 13 bases in the middle. The CDR3 here is CASSRSRQDQETQYF. DNA of the CDR3: TGTGCCAGCAGCCGTAGTCGACAAGACCAAGAGACCCAGTACTTC.

A single count supports this clone. The chain uses TRBV7-2 and TRBJ1-2, with D possibly matching TRBD1 (6 bases). V lost 4 bases to trimming and J lost 6 bases, with 18 bases between them. Germline V gene data show CDR1 as SGHTA and CDR2 as FQGNSA. This CDR3 spans 15 amino acids. CDR3 nucleotide sequence: TGTGCCAGCAGCTCCTACGTACAGGGAGTGGATGGCTACACCTTC. It yields the protein CASSSYVQGVDGYTF. The full variable domain, completed using reference TRBV7-2 and TRBJ1-2, is GAGVSQSPSNKVTEKGKDVELRCDPISGHTALYWYRQSLGQGLEFLIYFQGNSAPDKSGLPSDRFSAERTGGSVSTLTIQRTQQEDSAVYLCASSSYVQGVDGYTFGSGTRLTVV.

The sample holds a few counts of this clone. The rearrangement joins TRBV29-1 to TRBJ1-1; D gene ambiguous. V gave up 4 bases and J gave up 2 bases, with 14 bases separating them. The CDR3 loop spans 14 amino acids. CDR1 is SQVTM and CDR2 is ANQGSEA in the germline V gene. CDR3 sequence: CSVVGSRVNTEAFF. DNA for the CDR3: TGCAGCGTTGTCGGCAGCAGAGTTAACACTGAAGCTTTCTTT.

This chain connects TRBV29-1 to TRBJ1-1; D gene ambiguous. With 3 bases removed from V and 4 bases from J, the gap between germline ends came to 15 bases. Germline V gene lookup returns CDR1 SQVTM and CDR2 ANQGSEA. This CDR3 is built from 14 residues. This chain's CDR3 is CSVDGSGMSTEAFF. The CDR3 DNA reads as TGCAGCGTTGACGGGTCGGGGATGAGCACTGAAGCTTTCTTT.

CDR3 sequence: CASSQAATGGLGNTIYF. For the CDR3, the DNA is TGTGCCAGCAGCCAAGCCGCGACAGGGGGCTTAGGGAACACCATATATTTT. This chain uses TRBV4-2 with TRBJ1-3, with TRBD1 matching over 10 bases. The CDR3 has 17 amino acids. Germline V gene lookup returns CDR1 LGHNA and CDR2 YNFKEQ. Unmatched junction bases numbered 10, after V lost 1 base and J lost 7 bases.

The CDR3: CASSRTSGSWYEQYF. CDR3 in DNA: TGTGCCAGCAGCCGTACTAGCGGGAGTTGGTACGAGCAGTACTTC. The rearrangement links TRBV6-5 to TRBJ2-7; TRBD2 matches 11 bases. J gave up 4 bases and V 6 bases, and 8 bases lay outside the gene matches. The CDR3 runs to 15 residues. CDR1 and CDR2 (germline): MNHEY, SVGAGI.

V gene TRBV4-3 combines with J gene TRBJ2-3; 7 bases line up with TRBD1. After removal of 5 bases from V and 3 bases from J, the junction contained 8 bases not matched to a gene. The CDR3 has 15 amino acids. The germline gives CDR1 LGHNA, CDR2 YSLEER. CDR3 coding DNA: TGCGCCAGCAGCATCGATTGGACAGGAACAGATACGCAGTATTTT. It specifies CASSIDWTGTDTQYF.

The chain employs TRBV10-3 and TRBJ1-5; TRBD1 matches at 7 bases. Germline CDR1 is ENHRY and CDR2 is SYGVKD. This CDR3 is built from 13 residues. The ends lost 7 bases at V and 3 bases at J; junction bases unmatched: 3. CDR3 nucleotides: TGTGCCATCAAGGGGACAGACAATCAGCCCCAGCATTTT. This encodes CAIKGTDNQPQHF.

The J gene is TRBJ2-3, the V gene TRBV9; 10 bases are shared with TRBD1. V dropped 2 bases and J dropped 4; count of bases not matched to a gene: 7. Germline CDR1 and CDR2: SGDLS and YYNGEE. The CDR3 sequence is 16 residues long. The CDR3 spells CASSVEGTGAADTQYF. The CDR3 nucleotides read TGTGCCAGCAGCGTTGAGGGGACAGGGGCGGCAGATACGCAGTATTTT.

This clone came up once. The rearrangement uses TRBV6-1 and TRBJ1-4; 7 bases agree with TRBD1. The length of the CDR3 is 15 residues. With 5 bases clipped from V and 2 bases from J, the junction kept 5 bases outside the gene matches. The germline V gene has CDR1 MNHNS and CDR2 SASEGT. CDR3 DNA: TGTGCCAGCAGTTTTACGACAGGGACTAATGAAAAACTGTTTTTT. This gives the protein CASSFTTGTNEKLFF.

The chain combines TRBV5-1 with TRBJ2-7; tentatively, D is TRBD1 (6 bases). This CDR3 region has 12 residues. Per the germline V gene, CDR1 is SGHRS and CDR2 is YFSETQ. V shed 6 bases and J shed 5 bases, with 12 bases lying between them. CDR3: CASNHRADEQYF. CDR3 coding DNA: TGCGCCAGCAACCACAGGGCGGACGAGCAGTACTTC.

This chain joins TRBV7-3 and TRBJ2-1; D is unclear. The V and J ends lost 3 bases and 7 bases respectively, with 13 bases between them. Germline V gives CDR1 SGHTA, CDR2 FQGTGA. The CDR3 is 14 amino acids. The CDR3 nucleotides are TGTGCCAGCAGCTTCTCCCGAGGCCGAAATGAGCAGTTCTTC. Amino acids: CASSFSRGRNEQFF.

This clone was counted between two and nine times. The chain recombines TRBV27 with TRBJ2-3; D is possibly TRBD2 (5 bases). The ends were cut back, 3 bases at V and 2 bases at J, with 9 bases in the middle. This CDR3 contains 14 residues. Germline loops: CDR1 MNHEY, CDR2 SMNVEV (reference sequence). The chain's CDR3 is CASSLRVHTDTQYF. DNA of the CDR3: TGTGCCAGCAGTTTGCGGGTACACACAGATACGCAGTATTTT.

This rearrangement joins TRBV30 to TRBJ1-4, with 7 positions matching TRBD1. CDR1 and CDR2 (germline): GTSNPN, SVGIG (reference sequence). CDR3 length: 12 residues. V was clipped by 1 base and J by 8 bases; unmatched bases: 1. DNA of the CDR3: TGTGCCTGGAGTGGCAGGGGGGAAAAACTGTTTTTT. It encodes CAWSGRGEKLFF.

The V and J genes are TRBV5-3 and TRBJ1-1; a possible D gene is TRBD1 (6 bases). TRBV5-3 is annotated as an ORF whose role is uncertain. Between the trimmed V and J ends, which lost 2 bases and 3 bases, there was a span of 11 bases. The CDR3 spans 14 residues. The CDR3 sequence: CARSFTGFYTEAFF. Written as DNA, the CDR3 is TGTGCCAGAAGCTTTACAGGGTTCTACACTGAAGCTTTCTTT.

The rearrangement joins TRBV7-2 to TRBJ2-3; 15 nucleotides align to TRBD2. The germline V gene has CDR1 SGHTA and CDR2 FQGNSA. The V and J ends lost 5 bases and 8 bases, in that order; junction bases with no gene match: 11. CDR3 length equals 17 residues. CDR3 DNA: TGTGCCAGCAGCCCCGGACTAGCGGGGGGGCCAGGGGTTACGCAGTATTTT. Its translation: CASSPGLAGGPGVTQYF.

This rearrangement joins TRBV30 to TRBJ2-7; 8 bases line up with TRBD2. The CDR3 loop spans 13 amino acids. CDR1 GTSNPN and CDR2 SVGIG come from the germline V gene (reference sequence). Trimming cost V 2 bases and J 6 bases; bases outside gene matches: 6. CDR3 coding DNA: TGTGCCTGGAGTCGAGGACTAGCTAGCGAGCAGTACTTC. Translating it yields CAWSRGLASEQYF.

This chain joins TRBV28 and TRBJ2-2, with 9 bases matching TRBD1. Germline lookup yields CDR1 MDHEN and CDR2 SYDVKM. Trimming removed 4 bases from V and 4 bases from J; junction bases left unmatched: 4. This CDR3 is 15 amino acids long. Written as DNA, the CDR3 is TGTGCCAGCAGTTATCCGGGACAGGGCACCGGGGAGCTGTTTTTT. Translated: CASSYPGQGTGELFF.

The J gene is TRBJ1-2, the V gene TRBV7-2; no reliable D call. Trimming took 1 base from V and 4 from J, leaving 7 bases between them. Germline V gene lookup returns CDR1 SGHTA and CDR2 FQGNSA. The CDR3 spans 13 residues. CDR3 loop: CASSLGRSYGYTF. The CDR3 DNA sequence: TGTGCCAGCAGCTTAGGGCGGAGCTATGGCTACACCTTC.